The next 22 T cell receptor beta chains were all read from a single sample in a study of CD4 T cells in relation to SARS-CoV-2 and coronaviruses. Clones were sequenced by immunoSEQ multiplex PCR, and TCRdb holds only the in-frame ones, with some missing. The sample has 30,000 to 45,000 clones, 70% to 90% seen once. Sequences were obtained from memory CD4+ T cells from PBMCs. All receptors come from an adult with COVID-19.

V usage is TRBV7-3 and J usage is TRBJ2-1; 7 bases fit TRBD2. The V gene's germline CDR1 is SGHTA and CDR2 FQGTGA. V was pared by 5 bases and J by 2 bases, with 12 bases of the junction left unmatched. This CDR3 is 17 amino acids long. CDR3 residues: CASSRSSGGPAYNEQFF. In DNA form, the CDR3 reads TGTGCCAGCAGCAGGTCTTCGGGGGGACCGGCCTACAATGAGCAGTTCTTC.

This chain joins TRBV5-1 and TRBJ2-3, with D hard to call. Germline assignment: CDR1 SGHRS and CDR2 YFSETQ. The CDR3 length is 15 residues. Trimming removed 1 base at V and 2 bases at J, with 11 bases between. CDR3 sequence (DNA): TGCGCCAGCAGCTTGAGAGGAGTTGCCACAGATACGCAGTATTTT. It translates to CASSLRGVATDTQYF.

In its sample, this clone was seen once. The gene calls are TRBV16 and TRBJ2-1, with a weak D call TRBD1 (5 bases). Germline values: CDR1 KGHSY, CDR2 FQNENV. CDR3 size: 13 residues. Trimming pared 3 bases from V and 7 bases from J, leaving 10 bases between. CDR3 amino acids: CASSQAKGNEQFF. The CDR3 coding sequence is TGTGCCAGCAGCCAGGCGAAGGGGAATGAGCAGTTCTTC. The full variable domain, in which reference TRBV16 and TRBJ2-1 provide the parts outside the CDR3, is GEEVAQTPKHLVRGEGQKAKLYCAPIKGHSYVFWYQQVLKNEFKFLISFQNENVFDETGMPKERFSAKCLPNSPCSLEIQATKLEDSAVYFCASSQAKGNEQFFGPGTRLTVL.

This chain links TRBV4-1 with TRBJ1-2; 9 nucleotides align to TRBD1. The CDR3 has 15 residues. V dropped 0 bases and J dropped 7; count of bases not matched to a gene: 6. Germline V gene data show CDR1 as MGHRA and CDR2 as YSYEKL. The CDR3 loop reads CASSQDTGGRFGYTF. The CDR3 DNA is TGCGCCAGCAGCCAAGACACAGGGGGCAGGTTTGGCTACACCTTC.

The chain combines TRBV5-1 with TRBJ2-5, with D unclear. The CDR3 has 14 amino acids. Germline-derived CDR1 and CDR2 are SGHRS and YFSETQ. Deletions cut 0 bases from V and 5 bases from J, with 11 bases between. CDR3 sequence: CASSLGQVRETQYF. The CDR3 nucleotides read TGCGCCAGCAGCTTGGGTCAGGTCCGGGAGACCCAGTACTTC.

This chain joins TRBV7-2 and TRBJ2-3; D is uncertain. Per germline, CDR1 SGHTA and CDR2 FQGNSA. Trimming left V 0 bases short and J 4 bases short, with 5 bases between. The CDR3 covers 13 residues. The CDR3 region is CASSLAKADTQYF. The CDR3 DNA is TGTGCCAGCAGCTTAGCGAAGGCAGATACGCAGTATTTT.

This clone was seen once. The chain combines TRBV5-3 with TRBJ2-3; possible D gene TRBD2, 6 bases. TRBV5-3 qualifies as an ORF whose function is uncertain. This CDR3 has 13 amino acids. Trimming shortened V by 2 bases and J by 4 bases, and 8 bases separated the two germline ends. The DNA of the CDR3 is TGTGCCAGAAGCTTCGCTAGCGCAGATACGCAGTATTTT. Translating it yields CARSFASADTQYF.

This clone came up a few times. CDR3 DNA: TGCGCCAGCGATCCGGGAGATCAACGCGCTGAAGCTTTCTTT. Encoded protein: CASDPGDQRAEAFF. The chain couples TRBV5-1 to TRBJ1-1; D not resolved. CDR1 is SGHRS, CDR2 YFSETQ, per germline. V was trimmed by 7 bases and J by 6 bases, leaving 19 bases between them. The CDR3 is 14 residues long.

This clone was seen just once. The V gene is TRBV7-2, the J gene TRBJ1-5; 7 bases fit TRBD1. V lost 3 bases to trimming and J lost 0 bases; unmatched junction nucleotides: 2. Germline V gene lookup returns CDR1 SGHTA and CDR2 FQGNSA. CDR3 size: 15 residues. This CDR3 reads CASSFQGGSNQPQHF. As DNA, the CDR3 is TGTGCCAGCAGCTTCCAGGGGGGTAGCAATCAGCCCCAGCATTTT.

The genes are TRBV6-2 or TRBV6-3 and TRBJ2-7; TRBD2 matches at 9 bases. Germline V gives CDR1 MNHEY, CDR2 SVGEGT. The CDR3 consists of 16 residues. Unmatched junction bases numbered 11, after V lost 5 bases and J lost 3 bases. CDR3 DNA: TGTGCCAGCAGTCCCCTTAGCGGGGGAATCCGCTACGAGCAGTACTTC. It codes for CASSPLSGGIRYEQYF.

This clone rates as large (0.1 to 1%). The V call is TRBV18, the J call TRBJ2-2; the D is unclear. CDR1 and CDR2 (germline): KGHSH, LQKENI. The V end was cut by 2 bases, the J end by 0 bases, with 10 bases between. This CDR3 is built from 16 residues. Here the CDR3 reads CASSPLPNANTGELFF. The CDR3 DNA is TGTGCCAGCTCACCATTACCGAACGCGAACACCGGGGAGCTGTTTTTT.

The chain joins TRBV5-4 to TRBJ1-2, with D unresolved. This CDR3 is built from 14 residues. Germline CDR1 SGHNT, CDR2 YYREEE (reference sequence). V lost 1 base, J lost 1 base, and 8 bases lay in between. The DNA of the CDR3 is TGTGCCAGCAGCTTGTTGCGAGTTAACTATGGCTACACCTTC. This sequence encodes CASSLLRVNYGYTF. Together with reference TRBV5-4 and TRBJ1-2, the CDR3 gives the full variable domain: ETGVTQSPTHLIKTRGQQVTLRCSSQSGHNTVSWYQQALGQGPQFIFQYYREEENGRGNFPPRFSGLQFPNYSSELNVNALELDDSALYLCASSLLRVNYGYTFGSGTRLTVV.

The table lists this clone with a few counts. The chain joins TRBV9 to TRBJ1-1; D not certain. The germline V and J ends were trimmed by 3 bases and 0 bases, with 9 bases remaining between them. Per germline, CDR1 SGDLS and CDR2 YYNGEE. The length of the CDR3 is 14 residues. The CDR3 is CASSALGMNTEAFF. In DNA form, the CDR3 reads TGTGCCAGCAGCGCCCTAGGGATGAACACTGAAGCTTTCTTT.

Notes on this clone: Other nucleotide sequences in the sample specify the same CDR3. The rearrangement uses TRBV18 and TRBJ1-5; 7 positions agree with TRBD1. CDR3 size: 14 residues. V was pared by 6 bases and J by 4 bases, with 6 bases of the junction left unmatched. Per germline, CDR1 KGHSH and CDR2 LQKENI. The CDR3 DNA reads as TGTGCCAGCTCCCCGGGACAGCCAAATCAGCCCCAGCATTTT. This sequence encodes CASSPGQPNQPQHF. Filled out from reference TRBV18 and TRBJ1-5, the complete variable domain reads NAGVMQNPRHLVRRRGQEARLRCSPMKGHSHVYWYRQLPEEGLKFMVYLQKENIIDESGMPKERFSAEFPKEGPSILRIQQVVRGDSAAYFCASSPGQPNQPQHFGDGTRLSIL.

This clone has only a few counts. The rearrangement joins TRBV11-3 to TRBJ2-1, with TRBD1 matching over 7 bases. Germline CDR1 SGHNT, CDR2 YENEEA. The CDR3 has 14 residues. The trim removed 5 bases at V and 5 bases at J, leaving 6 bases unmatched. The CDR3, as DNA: TGTGCCAGCAGCCCGGGACAGACAAACAATGAGCAGTTCTTC. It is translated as CASSPGQTNNEQFF.

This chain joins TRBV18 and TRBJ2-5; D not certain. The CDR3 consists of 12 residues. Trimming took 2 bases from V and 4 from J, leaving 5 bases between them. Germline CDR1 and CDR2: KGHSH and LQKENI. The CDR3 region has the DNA TGTGCCAGCTCACCAATGGGAGAGACCCAGTACTTC. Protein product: CASSPMGETQYF.

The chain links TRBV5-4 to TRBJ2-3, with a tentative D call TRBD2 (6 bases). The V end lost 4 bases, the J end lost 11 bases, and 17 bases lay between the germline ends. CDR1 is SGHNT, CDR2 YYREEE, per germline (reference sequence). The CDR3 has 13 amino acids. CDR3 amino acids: CASSMERSGGQYF. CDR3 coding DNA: TGTGCCAGCAGCATGGAACGATCCGGGGGGCAGTATTTT.

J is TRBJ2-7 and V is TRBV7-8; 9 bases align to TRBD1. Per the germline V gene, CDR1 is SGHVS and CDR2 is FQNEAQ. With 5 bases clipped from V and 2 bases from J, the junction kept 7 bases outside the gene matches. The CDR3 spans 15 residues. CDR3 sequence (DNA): TGTGCCAGCAGCCCGACCGGGACAGGGACCTACGAGCAGTACTTC. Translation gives CASSPTGTGTYEQYF.

The CDR3 nucleotides read TGTGCCAGCAGTTTAGCGGCGGGGGGGCAAGAGACCCAGTACTTC. Residues: CASSLAAGGQETQYF. This chain links TRBV28 with TRBJ2-5; TRBD2 aligns across 9 bases. This CDR3 is built from 15 residues. Germline loops: CDR1 MDHEN, CDR2 SYDVKM. J was trimmed by 2 bases and V by 2 bases; bases with no gene match: 3.

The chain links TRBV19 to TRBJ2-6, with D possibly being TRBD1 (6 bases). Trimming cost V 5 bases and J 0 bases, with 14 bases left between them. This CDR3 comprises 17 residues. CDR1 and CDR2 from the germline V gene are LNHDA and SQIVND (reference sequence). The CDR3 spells CASSSGHHSSGANVLTF. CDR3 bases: TGTGCCAGTAGTTCGGGACACCATAGCTCTGGGGCCAACGTCCTGACTTTC.

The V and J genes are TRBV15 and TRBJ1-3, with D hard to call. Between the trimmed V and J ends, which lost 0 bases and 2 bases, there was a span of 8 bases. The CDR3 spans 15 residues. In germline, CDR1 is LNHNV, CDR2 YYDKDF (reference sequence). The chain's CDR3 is CATSRDGGTGNTIYF. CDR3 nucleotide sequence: TGTGCCACCAGCAGAGACGGCGGTACTGGAAACACCATATATTTT.

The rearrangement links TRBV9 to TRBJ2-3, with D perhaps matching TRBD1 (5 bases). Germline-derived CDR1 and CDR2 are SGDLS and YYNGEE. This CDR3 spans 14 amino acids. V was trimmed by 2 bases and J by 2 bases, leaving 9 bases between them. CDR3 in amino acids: CASSVGAHTDTQYF. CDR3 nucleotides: TGTGCCAGCAGCGTTGGGGCACACACAGATACGCAGTATTTT.